The clone carrying this T cell receptor beta chain was picked up many times. Its antigen is undetermined. This sample is drawn from a study of CD8 T cells in ankylosing spondylitis. TCRdb ran MiXCR on the 5' RACE reads and lists one entry per CDR3 protein. The sample has about 130,000 distinct CDR3 sequences; about 6.5% are singletons. Findings and limits, study-wide: Ankylosing spondylitis blood appeared to carry a characteristic TCR beta motif of roughly eight highly homologous variants.

The sample comprised blood, either unsorted or a sorted T cell fraction (not recorded which). The source is a male donor with ankylosing spondylitis or in good health (not recorded which).

The CDR3 coding sequence is TGCAGCGTTGAAGGTCAGGGGGCAATCTATGGCTACACCTTC. This translates into CSVEGQGAIYGYTF. The chain couples TRBV29-1 to TRBJ1-2, with TRBD1 matching over 8 bases. Per germline, CDR1 SQVTM and CDR2 ANQGSEA. This CDR3 region has 14 residues. V dropped 1 base and J dropped 4; count of bases not matched to a gene: 5.